Listed here is a single T cell receptor (beta chain). Its antigen is as yet unknown. The time point: week 35, safety follow-up. Vaccine doses each comprised 300 ug of mutant IDH1 20-mer peptide, with topical imiquimod. The sample is drawn from a study of a mutant IDH1 vaccine in newly diagnosed glioma. Using immunoSEQ multiplex PCR, the repertoire was profiled, and TCRdb retains in-frame clones only, with some absent. The sample consists of around 60,000 clones, more than 80% of them appearing once. The CDR3 consists of 14 residues. Between the trimmed V and J ends, which lost 4 bases and 4 bases, there was a span of 13 bases. Germline loops: CDR1 SNHLY, CDR2 FYNNEI.

Specimen: PBMCs, collected from a glioma patient whose treatment included an IDH1 peptide vaccine. The sequence was obtained from a man aged 40-50 years with glioma. The gene calls are TRBV2 and TRBJ1-1, with D possibly being TRBD1 (5 bases). CDR3 bases: TGTGCCAGCAGTGTCCGGGGCGGTAGCACTGAAGCTTTCTTT. Translated, it gives CASSVRGGSTEAFF.